One sample yielded the 28 T cell receptor beta chains listed below, sequenced in a study of blood T cell repertoires in COVID-19. Profiling relied on immunoSEQ multiplex PCR, and the TCRdb table lists in-frame clones only, not all of them. This sample carries some 250,000 clones, around 87% of them seen once, and the ten largest clones take 3%. Sequencing was carried out using peripheral blood. The source is a woman in her 30s who had recovered from COVID-19.

The chain uses TRBV29-1 and TRBJ2-3; 7 bases are a match to TRBD1. The trim removed 7 bases at V and 4 bases at J, leaving 35 bases unmatched. CDR1 is SQVTM, CDR2 ANQGSEA, per germline. The CDR3 is 22 amino acids. CDR3 loop: CSGSKGARGLVGPSRSPDTQYF. CDR3 nucleotide sequence: TGCAGCGGATCGAAGGGGGCCAGGGGCCTTGTAGGACCTAGTCGGAGCCCAGATACGCAGTATTTT.

This chain joins TRBV7-2 and TRBJ2-2, with 9 bases aligning to TRBD2. Trimming took 1 base from V and 6 from J; bases not matched to a gene: 6. This CDR3 comprises 16 residues. Germline-derived CDR1 and CDR2 are SGHTA and FQGNSA. The CDR3 sequence: CASSLGSGTSPGELFF. DNA for the CDR3: TGTGCCAGCAGCTTAGGGTCCGGGACTAGCCCCGGGGAGCTGTTTTTT. The full variable domain, with the rest looked up from reference TRBV7-2 and TRBJ2-2, is GAGVSQSPSNKVTEKGKDVELRCDPISGHTALYWYRQSLGQGLEFLIYFQGNSAPDKSGLPSDRFSAERTGGSVSTLTIQRTQQEDSAVYLCASSLGSGTSPGELFFGEGSRLTVL.

The chain is built from TRBV1 and TRBJ1-1; TRBD1 reflects the table's D call only, with no check against the DNA. TRBV1 is given as a pseudogene. The CDR3 has 17 residues. CDR3 DNA sequence: TGCACCAGCAGCCAAGATTACCGACAGTGTTTGAACACTGAAGCTTTCTTT. As protein: CTSSQDYRQCLNTEAFF.

This chain links TRBV5-6 with TRBJ2-2, with 10 bases matching TRBD1. V lost 7 bases and J lost 4; bases outside the gene matches: 10. This CDR3 has 16 amino acids. Germline lookup yields CDR1 SGHDT and CDR2 YYEEEE. The CDR3 coding sequence is TGTGCCAGCGAAAGGGGGACAGGGGTTTCCACCGGGGAGCTGTTTTTT. This gives the protein CASERGTGVSTGELFF. Full variable domain (outside the CDR3, taken from reference TRBV5-6 and TRBJ2-2): DAGVTQSPTHLIKTRGQQVTLRCSPKSGHDTVSWYQQALGQGPQFIFQYYEEEERQRGNFPDRFSGHQFPNYSSELNVNALLLGDSALYLCASERGTGVSTGELFFGEGSRLTVL.

V usage is TRBV10-3 and J usage is TRBJ2-6, with 7 bases fitting TRBD1. This CDR3 region has 15 residues. CDR1 and CDR2 (germline): ENHRY, SYGVKD. The trim removed 6 bases at V and 1 base at J, leaving 3 bases unmatched. The CDR3 nucleotides are TGTGCCATCAGCGGGACAGTATCTGGGGCCAACGTCCTGACTTTC. Protein: CAISGTVSGANVLTF.

This rearrangement joins TRBV5-4 to TRBJ2-7, with D unclear. This CDR3 is built from 14 residues. Per germline, CDR1 SGHNT and CDR2 YYREEE (reference sequence). V was cut by 3 bases and J by 6 bases, with 16 bases left in between. Written as DNA, the CDR3 is TGTGCCAGCAGCTCCCATACTACCGGCTTCGAGCAGTACTTC. Translating gives CASSSHTTGFEQYF.

This chain joins TRBV5-1 and TRBJ2-5; D may be TRBD2 (5 bases). The CDR3 is 14 residues long. Germline-derived CDR1 and CDR2 are SGHRS and YFSETQ. Trimming removed 4 bases at V and 1 base at J, with 11 bases between. CDR3 bases: TGCGCCAGCAGCCTCGGTGAGGGCCAAGAGACCCAGTACTTC. Its translation: CASSLGEGQETQYF. The full variable domain, with the rest looked up from reference TRBV5-1 and TRBJ2-5, is KAGVTQTPRYLIKTRGQQVTLSCSPISGHRSVSWYQQTPGQGLQFLFEYFSETQRNKGNFPGRFSGRQFSNSRSEMNVSTLELGDSALYLCASSLGEGQETQYFGPGTRLLVL.

The V gene is TRBV7-6, the J gene TRBJ2-5; perhaps TRBD2 as D (6 bases). CDR3 size: 15 residues. Trimming shortened V by 1 base and J by 2 bases, and 11 bases separated the two germline ends. CDR1 is SGHVS, CDR2 FNYEAQ, per germline. The CDR3 reads CASSLGAGNQETQYF. The CDR3 DNA follows: TGTGCCAGCAGCTTAGGCGCGGGGAATCAAGAGACCCAGTACTTC. Full variable domain (missing parts from reference TRBV7-6 and TRBJ2-5): GAGVSQSPRYKVTKRGQDVALRCDPISGHVSLYWYRQALGQGPEFLTYFNYEAQQDKSGLPNDRFSAERPEGSISTLTIQRTEQRDSAMYRCASSLGAGNQETQYFGPGTRLLVL.

The rearrangement links TRBV15 to TRBJ2-3; 9 bases fit TRBD1. With 7 bases clipped from V and 2 bases from J, the junction kept 7 bases outside the gene matches. The CDR3 has 15 residues. The germline V gene encodes CDR1 LNHNV and CDR2 YYDKDF (reference sequence). CDR3 protein: CATTSGTGHTDTQYF. As DNA, the CDR3 is TGTGCCACCACGTCGGGGACAGGGCACACAGATACGCAGTATTTT.

This chain links TRBV18 with TRBJ2-5; 7 bases map to TRBD1. This CDR3 region has 16 residues. V shed 3 bases and J 1 base; nucleotides not matched to a gene: 8. In germline, CDR1 is KGHSH, CDR2 LQKENI. CDR3 residues: CASSPSAAGGQETQYF. In DNA form, the CDR3 reads TGTGCCAGCTCACCGTCAGCAGCAGGGGGCCAAGAGACCCAGTACTTC.

CDR3 residues: CASSQVGVGRGVDNEQFF. For the CDR3, the DNA is TGTGCCAGCAGCCAAGTCGGAGTAGGGCGGGGGGTGGACAATGAGCAGTTCTTC. The chain employs TRBV3-1 (or the pseudogene TRBV3-2) and TRBJ2-1; 8 bases map to TRBD2. The CDR3 loop spans 18 amino acids. CDR1 and CDR2 (germline): LGHDT, YNNKEL (reference sequence). The V gene end was trimmed by 1 base and the J gene end by 5 bases; junction bases not matched to a gene: 13.

The rearrangement uses TRBV19 and TRBJ2-5, with a tentative D call TRBD2 (6 bases). Trimming removed 6 bases from V and 4 bases from J, with 21 bases in between. This CDR3 comprises 16 residues. In germline, CDR1 is LNHDA, CDR2 SQIVND (reference sequence). The CDR3 loop reads CASSPSGGTPRETQYF. DNA of the CDR3: TGTGCCAGTAGCCCCTCGGGCGGGACCCCCCGAGAGACCCAGTACTTC.

The chain couples TRBV30 to TRBJ2-7, with a weak D call TRBD2 (6 bases). The V and J ends lost 3 bases and 6 bases respectively, with 18 bases between them. This CDR3 is 14 amino acids long. In germline, CDR1 is GTSNPN, CDR2 SVGIG (reference sequence). CDR3 sequence reads: CAWRKFGGGGEQYF. The CDR3, as DNA: TGTGCCTGGAGGAAGTTCGGTGGGGGAGGCGAGCAGTACTTC.

The J gene is TRBJ1-5, the V gene TRBV7-2; D ambiguous. The CDR3 contains 14 residues. Between the trimmed V and J ends, which lost 7 bases and 2 bases, there was a span of 12 bases. Germline V gene lookup returns CDR1 SGHTA and CDR2 FQGNSA. CDR3 nucleotide sequence: TGTGCCAGCATCCCTCCCGTAGGCAATCAGCCCCAGCATTTT. As protein: CASIPPVGNQPQHF.

V gene TRBV6-2 or TRBV6-3 combines with J gene TRBJ2-5; possibly TRBD2 for D (6 bases). Trimming pared 2 bases from V and 0 bases from J, leaving 22 bases between. CDR1 MNHEY and CDR2 SVGEGT come from the germline V gene. The CDR3 sequence is 19 residues long. In DNA form, the CDR3 reads TGTGCCAGCAGTTACCATGCCTGGACTAACAATTTGTACCAAGAGACCCAGTACTTC. Protein product: CASSYHAWTNNLYQETQYF.

This chain links TRBV9 with TRBJ1-6, with 7 bases lining up with TRBD1. The CDR3 sequence is 16 residues long. Germline-derived CDR1 and CDR2 are SGDLS and YYNGEE. The junction had 10 bases not matched to a gene; V was cut back by 3 bases and J by 7 bases. The CDR3 nucleotides read TGTGCCAGCAGCGGACATCCGGGACAGCCCAATTCACCCCTCCACTTT. It yields the protein CASSGHPGQPNSPLHF.

The CDR3 is CASNRDGNQPQHF. CDR3 nucleotides: TGTGCCAGCAACAGGGATGGCAATCAGCCCCAGCATTTT. The genes are TRBV9 and TRBJ1-5; D is possibly TRBD1 (6 bases). Germline CDR1 and CDR2: SGDLS and YYNGEE. V was clipped by 6 bases and J by 2 bases, with 9 bases between them. The CDR3 loop spans 13 amino acids. Combining the CDR3 with reference TRBV9 and TRBJ1-5 gives the whole variable domain DSGVTQTPKHLITATGQRVTLRCSPRSGDLSVYWYQQSLDQGLQFLIQYYNGEERAKGNILERFSAQQFPDLHSELNLSSLELGDSALYFCASNRDGNQPQHFGDGTRLSIL.

This clone occurred many times. CDR3 protein: CASSYISEDEQFF. CDR3 in DNA: TGTGCCAGCAGTTACATTTCGGAGGATGAGCAGTTCTTC. V gene TRBV6-2 or TRBV6-3 combines with J gene TRBJ2-1; tentative D call: TRBD2 (5 bases). V lost 2 bases and J 8 bases, leaving 10 bases between the germline ends. Germline V gene lookup returns CDR1 MNHEY and CDR2 SVGEGT. The CDR3 consists of 13 residues.

The rearrangement links TRBV7-2 to TRBJ1-5; 8 bases are a match to TRBD1. The CDR3 sequence is 14 residues long. The J segment lost 6 bases and the V segment lost 3 bases, leaving 4 bases of the junction unmatched. Germline-derived CDR1 and CDR2 are SGHTA and FQGNSA. The CDR3 region is CASSFGQGGQPQHF. CDR3 DNA: TGTGCCAGCAGCTTCGGACAGGGTGGTCAGCCCCAGCATTTT.

This sequence joins TRBV3-1 (or the pseudogene TRBV3-2) and TRBJ1-2; TRBD1 is a possible D gene (5 bases). Germline CDR1 LGHDT, CDR2 YNNKEL (reference sequence). Trimming removed 1 base at V and 3 bases at J, with 18 bases between. CDR3 length equals 17 residues. CDR3 bases: TGTGCCAGCAGCCAAGCCCCGCCCCTGGACATCTACTATGGCTACACCTTC. The encoded protein is CASSQAPPLDIYYGYTF.

This clone was found many times. The chain is built from TRBV7-9 and TRBJ2-1; 7 bases match TRBD2. CDR1 is SEHNR and CDR2 is FQNEAQ in the germline V gene (reference sequence). The CDR3 loop spans 16 amino acids. V lost 0 bases and J lost 2; bases outside the gene matches: 4. The CDR3 DNA reads as TGTGCCAGCAGCTTAGCTCTAAGCGGGGCCTACAATGAGCAGTTCTTC. Translating gives CASSLALSGAYNEQFF.

The CDR3 DNA is TGTGCCAGCAGGACCGGTGGGAGGAACACTGAAGCTTTCTTT. It specifies CASRTGGRNTEAFF. J is TRBJ1-1 and V is TRBV28; D is unclear. The V gene lost 6 bases and the J gene lost 1 base, with 12 bases spanning the gap. Germline CDR1 and CDR2: MDHEN and SYDVKM. The CDR3 consists of 14 residues.

The gene calls are TRBV7-9 and TRBJ2-1; TRBD1 matches at 8 bases. CDR1 and CDR2 from the germline V gene are SEHNR and FQNEAQ (reference sequence). The CDR3 runs 15 residues. J lost 1 base, V lost 6 bases, and 5 bases had no gene match. CDR3 residues: CASRQQGASYNEQFF. DNA of the CDR3: TGTGCCAGCAGGCAGCAGGGGGCATCCTACAATGAGCAGTTCTTC.

This chain joins TRBV5-5 and TRBJ2-5, with 10 nucleotides matching TRBD2. Germline V gives CDR1 SGHKS, CDR2 YYEKEE (reference sequence). J was trimmed by 4 bases and V by 0 bases; bases with no gene match: 6. The CDR3 is 16 amino acids. CDR3 bases: TGTGCCAGCAGCTTGGGGGCGGCTAGCGGGGGAGAGACCCAGTACTTC. Its protein product is CASSLGAASGGETQYF. The full variable domain, with the rest looked up from reference TRBV5-5 and TRBJ2-5, is DAGVTQSPTHLIKTRGQQVTLRCSPISGHKSVSWYQQVLGQGPQFIFQYYEKEERGRGNFPDRFSARQFPNYSSELNVNALLLGDSALYLCASSLGAASGGETQYFGPGTRLLVL.

This CDR3 reads CASSGFRGTEAFF. DNA for the CDR3: TGTGCCAGCTCCGGGTTTAGGGGCACTGAAGCTTTCTTT. V gene TRBV6-5 combines with J gene TRBJ1-1; D is possibly TRBD1 (5 bases). V was pared by 8 bases and J by 4 bases, with 14 bases between. The CDR3 loop spans 13 amino acids. Germline V gene data show CDR1 as MNHEY and CDR2 as SVGAGI.

Written as DNA, the CDR3 is TGTGCCAGCAGCGTGGGACAGTCCACCGGGGAGCTGTTTTTT. Protein sequence: CASSVGQSTGELFF. The chain recombines TRBV13 with TRBJ2-2; 7 bases line up with TRBD1. The V segment lost 5 bases and the J segment 4 bases; nucleotides outside the gene matches: 4. The CDR3 contains 14 residues. Germline CDR1 reads PRHDT; CDR2 reads FYEKMQ (reference sequence). Full variable domain (rest looked up from reference TRBV13 and TRBJ2-2): AAGVIQSPRHLIKEKRETATLKCYPIPRHDTVYWYQQGPGQDPQFLISFYEKMQSDKGSIPDRFSAQQFSDYHSELNMSSLELGDSALYFCASSVGQSTGELFFGEGSRLTVL.

V and J are TRBV5-1 and TRBJ2-5, with 8 positions matching TRBD2. The CDR3 totals 16 residues. In germline, CDR1 is SGHRS, CDR2 YFSETQ. V trimming: 2 bases; J trimming: 4 bases; junction bases outside the gene matches: 10. The CDR3 loop reads CASSFGPGTRRETQYF. The CDR3 coding sequence is TGCGCCAGCAGCTTCGGACCCGGGACTAGAAGAGAGACCCAGTACTTC.

The chain is built from TRBV7-2 and TRBJ2-7, with 13 bases aligning to TRBD2. The CDR3 spans 17 residues. The germline CDR1 and CDR2 sequences are SGHTA and FQGNSA. J gave up 4 bases and V 5 bases, and 11 bases lay outside the gene matches. The DNA for the CDR3 is TGTGCCAGCAGCCCGCAACAAACTAGCGGGGGGGCGTACGAGCAGTACTTC. Amino acids: CASSPQQTSGGAYEQYF.